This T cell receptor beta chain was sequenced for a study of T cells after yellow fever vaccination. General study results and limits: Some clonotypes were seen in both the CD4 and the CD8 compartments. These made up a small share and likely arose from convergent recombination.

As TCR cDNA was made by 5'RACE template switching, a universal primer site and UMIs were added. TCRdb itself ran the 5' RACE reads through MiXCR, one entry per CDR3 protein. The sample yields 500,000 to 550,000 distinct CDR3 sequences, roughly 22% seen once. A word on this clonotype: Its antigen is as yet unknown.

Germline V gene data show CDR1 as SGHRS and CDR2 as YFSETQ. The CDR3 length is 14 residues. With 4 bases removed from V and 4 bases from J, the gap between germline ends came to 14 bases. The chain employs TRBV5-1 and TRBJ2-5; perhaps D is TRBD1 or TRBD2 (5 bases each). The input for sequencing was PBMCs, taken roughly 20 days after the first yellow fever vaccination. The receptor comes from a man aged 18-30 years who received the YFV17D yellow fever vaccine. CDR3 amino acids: CASSLGRRVETQYF. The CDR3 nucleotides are TGCGCCAGCAGCCTGGGACGCAGGGTAGAGACCCAGTACTTC.